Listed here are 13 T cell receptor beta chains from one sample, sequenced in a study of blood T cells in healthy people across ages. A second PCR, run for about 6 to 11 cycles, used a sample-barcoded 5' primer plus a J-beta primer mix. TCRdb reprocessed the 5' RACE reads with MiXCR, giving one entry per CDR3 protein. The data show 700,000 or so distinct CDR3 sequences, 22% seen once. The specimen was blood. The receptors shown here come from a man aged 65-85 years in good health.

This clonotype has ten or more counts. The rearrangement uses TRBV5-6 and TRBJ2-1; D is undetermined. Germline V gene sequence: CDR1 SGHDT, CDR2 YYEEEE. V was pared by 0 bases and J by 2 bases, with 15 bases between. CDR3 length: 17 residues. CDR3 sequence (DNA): TGTGCCAGCAGCTTGGCGCGTAGTGGGTTCGCCTACAATGAGCAGTTCTTC. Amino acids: CASSLARSGFAYNEQFF.

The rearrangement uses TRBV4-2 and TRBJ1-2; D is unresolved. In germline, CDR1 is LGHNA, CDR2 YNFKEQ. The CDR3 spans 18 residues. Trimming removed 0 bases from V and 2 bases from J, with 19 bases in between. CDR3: CASSQEGRTAGSNYGYTF. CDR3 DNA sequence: TGTGCCAGCAGCCAAGAGGGAAGGACCGCGGGCTCGAACTATGGCTACACCTTC.

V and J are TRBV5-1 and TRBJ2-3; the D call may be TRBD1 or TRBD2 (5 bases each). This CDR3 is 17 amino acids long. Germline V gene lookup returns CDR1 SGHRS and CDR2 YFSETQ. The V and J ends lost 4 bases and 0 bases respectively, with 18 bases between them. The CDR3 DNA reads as TGCGCCAGCAGCCAAGAGGGACGCCTACCTAGCACAGATACGCAGTATTTT. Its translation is CASSQEGRLPSTDTQYF.

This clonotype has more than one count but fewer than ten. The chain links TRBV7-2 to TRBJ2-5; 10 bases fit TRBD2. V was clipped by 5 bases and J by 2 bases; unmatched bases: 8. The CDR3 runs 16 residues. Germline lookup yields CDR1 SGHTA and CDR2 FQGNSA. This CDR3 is CASSPRLAGFQETQYF. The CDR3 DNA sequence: TGTGCCAGCAGCCCCCGACTAGCGGGCTTTCAAGAGACCCAGTACTTC.

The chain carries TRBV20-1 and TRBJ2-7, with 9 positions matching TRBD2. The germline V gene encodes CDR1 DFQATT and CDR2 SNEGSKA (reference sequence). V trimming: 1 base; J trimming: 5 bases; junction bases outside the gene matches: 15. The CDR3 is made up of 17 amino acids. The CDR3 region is CSARGRTSASLLDEQYV. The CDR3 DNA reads TGCAGTGCTAGAGGAAGGACTAGCGCATCTCTTCTTGACGAGCAGTACGTC.

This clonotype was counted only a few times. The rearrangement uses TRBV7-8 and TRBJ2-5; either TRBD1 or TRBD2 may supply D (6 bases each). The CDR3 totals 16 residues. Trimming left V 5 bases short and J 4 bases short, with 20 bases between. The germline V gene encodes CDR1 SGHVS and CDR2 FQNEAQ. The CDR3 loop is CASSTVHSGGGETQYF. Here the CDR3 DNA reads TGTGCCAGCAGCACGGTACATAGCGGAGGGGGAGAGACCCAGTACTTC.

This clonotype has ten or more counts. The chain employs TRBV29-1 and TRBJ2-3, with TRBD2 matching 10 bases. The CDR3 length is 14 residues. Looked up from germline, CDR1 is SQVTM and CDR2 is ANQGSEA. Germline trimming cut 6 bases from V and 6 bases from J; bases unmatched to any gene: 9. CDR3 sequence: CSVVGLATFDTQYF. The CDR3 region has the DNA TGCAGCGTGGTGGGACTAGCGACTTTTGATACGCAGTATTTT.

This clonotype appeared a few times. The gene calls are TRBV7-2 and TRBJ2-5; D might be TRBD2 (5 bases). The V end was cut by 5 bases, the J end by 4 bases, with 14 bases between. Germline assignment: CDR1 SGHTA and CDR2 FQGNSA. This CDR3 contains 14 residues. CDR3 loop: CASSPRVEGETQYF. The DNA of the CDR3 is TGTGCCAGCAGCCCTAGGGTTGAGGGAGAGACCCAGTACTTC.

The CDR3 here is CSANRTPNTEAFF. CDR3 in DNA: TGCAGTGCTAATCGGACACCGAACACTGAAGCTTTCTTT. This rearrangement joins TRBV20-1 to TRBJ1-1; maybe TRBD1 (5 bases). CDR1 and CDR2 from the germline V gene are DFQATT and SNEGSKA (reference sequence). This CDR3 region has 13 residues. V lost 4 bases to trimming and J lost 1 base, with 10 bases between them.

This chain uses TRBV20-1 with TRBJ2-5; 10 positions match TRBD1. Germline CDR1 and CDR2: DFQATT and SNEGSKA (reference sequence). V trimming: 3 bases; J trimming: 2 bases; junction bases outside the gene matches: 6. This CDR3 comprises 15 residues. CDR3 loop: CSASYTGQGQETQYF. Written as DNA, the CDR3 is TGCAGTGCTAGTTACACGGGACAGGGGCAAGAGACCCAGTACTTC.

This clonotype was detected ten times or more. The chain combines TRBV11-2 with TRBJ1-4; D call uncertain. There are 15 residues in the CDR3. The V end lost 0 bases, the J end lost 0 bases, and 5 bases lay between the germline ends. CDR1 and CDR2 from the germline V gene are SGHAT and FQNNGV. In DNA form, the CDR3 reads TGTGCCAGCAGCTTAGATTCTGCAACTAATGAAAAACTGTTTTTT. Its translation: CASSLDSATNEKLFF. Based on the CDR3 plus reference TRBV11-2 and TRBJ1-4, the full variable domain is EAGVAQSPRYKIIEKRQSVAFWCNPISGHATLYWYQQILGQGPKLLIQFQNNGVVDDSQLPKDRFSAERLKGVDSTLKIQPAKLEDSAVYLCASSLDSATNEKLFFGSGTQLSVL.

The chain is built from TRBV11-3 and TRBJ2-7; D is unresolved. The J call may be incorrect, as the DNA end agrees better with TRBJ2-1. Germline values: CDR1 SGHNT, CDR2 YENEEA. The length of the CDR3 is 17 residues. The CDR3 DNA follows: TGTGCCAGCAGCCACCTCGGATGGGATCCATCCTACAATGAGCAGTTCTTC. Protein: CASSHLGWDPSYNEQFF.

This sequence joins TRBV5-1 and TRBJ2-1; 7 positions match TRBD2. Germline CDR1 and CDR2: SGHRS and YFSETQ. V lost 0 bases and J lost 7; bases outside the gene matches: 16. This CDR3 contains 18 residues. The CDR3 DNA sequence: TGCGCCAGCAGCTTGGAGTTCGTGGCTAGCGGATCCCATAATGAGCAGTTCTTC. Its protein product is CASSLEFVASGSHNEQFF.